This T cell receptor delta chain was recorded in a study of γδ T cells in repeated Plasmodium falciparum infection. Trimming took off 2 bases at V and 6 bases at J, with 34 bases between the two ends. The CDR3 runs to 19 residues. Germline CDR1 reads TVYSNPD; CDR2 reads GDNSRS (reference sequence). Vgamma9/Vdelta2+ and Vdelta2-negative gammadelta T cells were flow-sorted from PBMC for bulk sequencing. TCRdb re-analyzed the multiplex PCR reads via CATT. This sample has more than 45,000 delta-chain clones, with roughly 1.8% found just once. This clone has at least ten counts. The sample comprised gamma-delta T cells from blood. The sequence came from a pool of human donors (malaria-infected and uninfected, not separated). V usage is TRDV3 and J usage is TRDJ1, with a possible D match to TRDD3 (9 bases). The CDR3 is CAFVPSYLRTGGAGNKLIF. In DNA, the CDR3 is TGTGCCTTTGTTCCTTCCTATCTCAGAACTGGGGGAGCGGGGAATAAACTCATCTTT. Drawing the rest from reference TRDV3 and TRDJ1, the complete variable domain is CDKVTQSSPDQTVASGSEVVLLCTYDTVYSNPDLFWYRIRPDYSFQFVFYGDNSRSEGADFTQGRFSVKHILTQKAFHLVISPVRTEDSATYYCAFVPSYLRTGGAGNKLIFGKGTRVTVEP.